The T cell receptor (beta chain) described here comes from a study of blood T cell repertoires in COVID-19. Whole-study context: The United States, Italy and Spain supplied acute and convalescent COVID-19 samples. Sample material is recorded as cDNA or gDNA derived from T cells, B-cell-depleted T cells, or PBMCs.

In the authors' workflow: From reference gene primer amplification, estimates of nucleated cell counts were derived. This table comes from immunoSEQ multiplex PCR, and its TCRdb copy is limited to in-frame clones, with some not included. That table supplies the V and J calls and clone size; D and trimming were determined from the DNA. This sample has some 300,000 clones, with 85% to 90% found just once. Germline CDR1 SGHVS, CDR2 FQNEAQ. Trimming cost V 5 bases and J 0 bases, with 11 bases left between them. CDR3 length: 14 residues. V gene TRBV7-8 combines with J gene TRBJ2-7; D gene uncertain. The sequencing input was PBMCs or T cells enriched from blood (not recorded which). This TCR was recovered from a woman younger than 35 with acute COVID-19. In nucleotides, the CDR3 is TGTGCCAGCAGCCCTAGATTCGGCTCCTACGAGCAGTACTTC. It translates to CASSPRFGSYEQYF. Complete variable domain (other parts from reference TRBV7-8 and TRBJ2-7): GAGVSQSPRYKVAKRGQDVALRCDPISGHVSLFWYQQALGQGPEFLTYFQNEAQLDKSGLPSDRFFAERPEGSVSTLKIQRTQQEDSAVYLCASSPRFGSYEQYFGPGTRLTVT.